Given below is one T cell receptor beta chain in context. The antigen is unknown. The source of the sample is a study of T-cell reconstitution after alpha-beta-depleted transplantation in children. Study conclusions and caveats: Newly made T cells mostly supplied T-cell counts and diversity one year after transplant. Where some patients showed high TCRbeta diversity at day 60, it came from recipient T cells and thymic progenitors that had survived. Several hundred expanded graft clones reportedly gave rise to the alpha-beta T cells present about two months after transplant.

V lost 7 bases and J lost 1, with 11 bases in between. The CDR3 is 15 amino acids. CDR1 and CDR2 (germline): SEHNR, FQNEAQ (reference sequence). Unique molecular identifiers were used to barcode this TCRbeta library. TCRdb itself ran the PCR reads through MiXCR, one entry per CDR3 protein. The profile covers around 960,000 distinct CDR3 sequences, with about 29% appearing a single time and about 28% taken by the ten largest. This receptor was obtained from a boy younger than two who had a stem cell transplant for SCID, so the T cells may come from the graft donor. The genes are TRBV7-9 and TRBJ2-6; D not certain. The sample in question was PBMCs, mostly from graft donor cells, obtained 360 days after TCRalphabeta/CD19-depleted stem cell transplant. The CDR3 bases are TGTGCCAGCACCCCAACGGTTTCTGGGGCCAACGTCCTGACTTTC. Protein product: CASTPTVSGANVLTF.